The 14 T cell receptor beta chains reported below all come from one sample, sequenced in a study of T cells in Graves' hyperthyroidism and ophthalmopathy. Amplified regions were TCR beta CDR3 sequences from RNA transcripts. HTBI primers were employed in a first-round RT-PCR of the TCR CDR3. TCRdb analysed the multiplex PCR reads with MiXCR anew, one entry per CDR3 protein. The table has roughly 240,000 distinct CDR3 sequences, approximately 23% seen once; the top ten hold about a third. Sequencing was carried out using blood. These receptors were taken from a woman aged 40 to 50 with Graves' ophthalmopathy.

There are many counts of this clonotype. The rearrangement links TRBV3-1 to TRBJ1-1; D is undetermined. Germline V gene data show CDR1 as LGHDT and CDR2 as YNNKEL (reference sequence). CDR3 length: 14 residues. Trimming shortened V by 4 bases and J by 0 bases, and 9 bases separated the two germline ends. CDR3 DNA sequence: TGTGCCAGCAGCCTCGACGATATGAACACTGAAGCTTTCTTT. This codes for CASSLDDMNTEAFF.

This clonotype appeared many times. The chain joins TRBV11-2 to TRBJ2-2; D gene ambiguous. The CDR3 extends over 15 amino acids. Trimming pared 3 bases from V and 1 base from J, leaving 9 bases between. Germline-derived CDR1 and CDR2 are SGHAT and FQNNGV. The CDR3 nucleotides read TGTGCCAGCAGCTTTAGGTCTTTGAACACCGGGGAGCTGTTTTTT. It codes for CASSFRSLNTGELFF. Looking up the rest from reference TRBV11-2 and TRBJ2-2 gives the full variable domain: EAGVAQSPRYKIIEKRQSVAFWCNPISGHATLYWYQQILGQGPKLLIQFQNNGVVDDSQLPKDRFSAERLKGVDSTLKIQPAKLEDSAVYLCASSFRSLNTGELFFGEGSRLTVL.

The CDR3 DNA follows: TGTGCCAGCAGGGCTGTGGGGGGCAATGGAAACACCATATATTTT. It specifies CASRAVGGNGNTIYF. This sequence joins TRBV12-3 or TRBV12-4 and TRBJ1-3, with D maybe TRBD1 (6 bases). The ends were cut back, 6 bases at V and 3 bases at J, with 15 bases in the middle. CDR3 length equals 15 residues.

The chain employs TRBV19 and TRBJ1-1; perhaps TRBD1 as D (5 bases). The CDR3 contains 15 residues. Germline CDR1 reads LNHDA; CDR2 reads SQIVND (reference sequence). V shed 3 bases and J shed 1 base, with 12 bases lying between them. CDR3 residues: CASSMGRWSNTEAFF. The CDR3 nucleotides are TGTGCCAGTAGTATGGGACGTTGGTCGAACACTGAAGCTTTCTTT.

Many counts were recorded for this clonotype. The V call is TRBV19, the J call TRBJ2-7, with D maybe TRBD1 (6 bases). Germline assignment: CDR1 LNHDA and CDR2 SQIVND (reference sequence). The CDR3 loop spans 14 amino acids. Trimming shortened V by 5 bases and J by 0 bases, and 11 bases separated the two germline ends. The CDR3 reads CASSARDNSYEQYF. The DNA of the CDR3 is TGTGCCAGTAGTGCCCGGGACAACTCCTACGAGCAGTACTTC.

In this sample, this clonotype turned up many times. V usage is TRBV19 and J usage is TRBJ1-1; D remains unclear. V lost 3 bases, J lost 0 bases, and 8 bases lay in between. From germline, CDR1 is LNHDA and CDR2 SQIVND (reference sequence). This CDR3 is built from 14 residues. The CDR3 nucleotides read TGTGCCAGTAGTATTCTGCCCATGAACACTGAAGCTTTCTTT. Protein: CASSILPMNTEAFF.

CDR3 sequence (DNA): TGTGCCAGCAAAGGGGGCCTGAACACCGGGGAGCTGTTTTTT. Translated, it gives CASKGGLNTGELFF. The chain carries TRBV28 and TRBJ2-2; 7 bases are a match to TRBD1. The CDR3 has 14 amino acids. The germline gives CDR1 MDHEN, CDR2 SYDVKM. Trimming removed 7 bases from V and 1 base from J; junction bases left unmatched: 3.

This clonotype was observed at least ten times. V is TRBV19 and J is TRBJ1-1; a weak D match, TRBD1 (5 bases). The V gene lost 1 base and the J gene lost 3 bases, with 6 bases spanning the gap. This CDR3 contains 13 residues. The germline V gene has CDR1 LNHDA and CDR2 SQIVND (reference sequence). The CDR3 loop reads CASSIARDTEAFF. CDR3 bases: TGTGCCAGTAGTATAGCCAGGGACACTGAAGCTTTCTTT.

This clonotype was recorded many times. In DNA form, the CDR3 reads TGTGCCAGCAGTTTAAGTATAGGACTAGCGGGAGACTACGAGCAGTACTTC. Translation gives CASSLSIGLAGDYEQYF. This chain uses TRBV12-3 or TRBV12-4 with TRBJ2-7, with 13 bases fitting TRBD2. The CDR3 covers 17 residues. V trimming: 2 bases; J trimming: 3 bases; junction bases outside the gene matches: 7.

This clonotype was detected ten times or more. This CDR3 is CASSFTLLYEQYF. The CDR3 DNA is TGTGCCAGCAGTTTTACGCTACTCTACGAGCAGTACTTC. This chain joins TRBV28 and TRBJ2-7; D unresolved. The ends were cut back, 3 bases at V and 3 bases at J, with 9 bases in the middle. CDR1 is MDHEN and CDR2 is SYDVKM in the germline V gene. This CDR3 contains 13 residues.

At least ten counts were recorded for this clonotype. V is TRBV7-2 and J is TRBJ2-5; TRBD1 matches at 9 bases. CDR1 is SGHTA and CDR2 is FQGNSA in the germline V gene. The CDR3 is 16 residues long. With V trimmed by 5 bases and J by 2 bases, 9 bases remained unmatched. DNA for the CDR3: TGTGCCAGCAGCCCGACGGGACAGGGTCCTCAAGAGACCCAGTACTTC. Residues: CASSPTGQGPQETQYF. Full variable domain (remainder filled in from reference TRBV7-2 and TRBJ2-5): GAGVSQSPSNKVTEKGKDVELRCDPISGHTALYWYRQSLGQGLEFLIYFQGNSAPDKSGLPSDRFSAERTGGSVSTLTIQRTQQEDSAVYLCASSPTGQGPQETQYFGPGTRLLVL.

Many counts were recorded for this clonotype. CDR3 nucleotides: TGCAGTGCTAGAGACCCCAGACCGGGGGGTGAGACCCAGTACTTC. Translated, it gives CSARDPRPGGETQYF. The chain is built from TRBV20-1 and TRBJ2-5; TRBD2 matches 7 bases. The V gene's germline CDR1 is DFQATT and CDR2 SNEGSKA (reference sequence). The CDR3 is 15 residues long. V shed 0 bases, J shed 5 bases, and the junction held 9 bases outside the gene matches.

This clonotype has a count of ten or more. The chain employs TRBV6-5 and TRBJ2-7; tentatively, D is TRBD1 (6 bases). The V end was cut by 4 bases, the J end by 1 base, with 14 bases between. The CDR3 spans 15 residues. CDR1 MNHEY and CDR2 SVGAGI come from the germline V gene. CDR3: CASSSNRVVSYEQYF. The CDR3 nucleotides are TGTGCCAGCAGTTCGAACAGGGTTGTGTCCTACGAGCAGTACTTC.

This clonotype was observed many times. The rearrangement uses TRBV6-1 and TRBJ2-7, with 8 bases identical to TRBD1. CDR3 size: 14 residues. CDR1 and CDR2 from the germline V gene are MNHNS and SASEGT. V lost 6 bases to trimming and J lost 1 base; unmatched junction nucleotides: 5. The CDR3 DNA reads as TGTGCCAGCAGGGGGACAGGAGGGTCCTACGAGCAGTACTTC. Its translation is CASRGTGGSYEQYF.